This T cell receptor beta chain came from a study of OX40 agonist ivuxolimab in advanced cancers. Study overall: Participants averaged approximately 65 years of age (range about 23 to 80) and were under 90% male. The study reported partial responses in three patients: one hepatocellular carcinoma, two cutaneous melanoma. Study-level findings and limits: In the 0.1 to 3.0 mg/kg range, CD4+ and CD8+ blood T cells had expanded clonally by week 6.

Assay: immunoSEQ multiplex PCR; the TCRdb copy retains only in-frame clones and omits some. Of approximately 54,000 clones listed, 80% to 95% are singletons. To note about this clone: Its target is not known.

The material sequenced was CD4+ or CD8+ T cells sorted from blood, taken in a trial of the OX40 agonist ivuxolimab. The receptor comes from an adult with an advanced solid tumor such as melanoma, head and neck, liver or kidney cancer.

CDR3 protein: CASRSREGGGYTF. CDR3 bases: TGTGCCAGCAGGAGCAGGGAAGGGGGCGGCTACACCTTC. This chain joins TRBV2 and TRBJ1-2; 7 bases match TRBD1. CDR3 length equals 13 residues. V shed 6 bases and J 8 bases; nucleotides not matched to a gene: 9. Germline CDR1 SNHLY, CDR2 FYNNEI.